Shown below are 32 T cell receptor beta chains from a single sample sequenced in a study of response to subunit inactivated influenza vaccine. TCRdb fed the RT-PCR reads into MiXCR, producing one record per CDR3 protein. Counted here are about 500,000 distinct CDR3 sequences, 6% to 9% occurring once; the ten biggest clones make up roughly 13%. The sample consisted of PBMCs from blood, taken about 24 months after vaccination. The receptors were sampled from a man in his fifties or sixties who received an inactivated influenza vaccine.

The gene calls are TRBV4-2 and TRBJ2-7; tentatively, D is TRBD1 or TRBD2 (5 bases each). The CDR3 runs to 15 residues. Germline assignment: CDR1 LGHNA and CDR2 YNFKEQ. Trimming took 3 bases from V and 0 from J, leaving 12 bases between them. The CDR3 is CASSQFGASSYEQYF. The CDR3 nucleotides read TGTGCCAGCAGCCAGTTCGGGGCCTCCTCCTACGAGCAGTACTTC.

The V call is TRBV4-3, the J call TRBJ2-3; possible D gene TRBD2, 5 bases. The CDR3 runs 13 residues. V lost 3 bases to trimming and J lost 4 bases, with 8 bases between them. CDR1 is LGHNA and CDR2 is YSLEER in the germline V gene. CDR3 amino acids: CASSHSASDTQYF. Written as DNA, the CDR3 is TGCGCCAGCAGCCATAGCGCGTCAGATACGCAGTATTTT.

The gene calls are TRBV10-3 and TRBJ1-5; the D gene is possibly TRBD1 (6 bases). V was cut by 6 bases and J by 1 base, with 7 bases left in between. CDR1 is ENHRY and CDR2 is SYGVKD in the germline V gene. CDR3 length: 13 amino acids. CDR3 region: CAISGQSNQPQHF. CDR3 sequence (DNA): TGTGCCATCAGCGGACAGAGCAATCAGCCCCAGCATTTT.

This clonotype was found many times. The chain couples TRBV28 to TRBJ2-1; D call uncertain. Germline V lookup: CDR1 MDHEN, CDR2 SYDVKM. V lost 5 bases and J lost 1, with 15 bases in between. This CDR3 is built from 16 residues. The CDR3 DNA sequence: TGTGCCAGCAGTCTCACAGTCTTTGGGTCCTACAATGAGCAGTTCTTC. This codes for CASSLTVFGSYNEQFF.

The chain is built from TRBV12-3 or TRBV12-4 and TRBJ1-4; 8 bases agree with TRBD1. V was clipped by 7 bases and J by 7 bases; unmatched bases: 17. The length of the CDR3 is 17 residues. DNA for the CDR3: TGTGCCAGCACCCCCGGGACAGGAAATAAGGACGCTGAAAAACTGTTTTTT. It codes for CASTPGTGNKDAEKLFF.

This clonotype was counted many times. The rearrangement links TRBV12-3 or TRBV12-4 to TRBJ1-5; 7 bases line up with TRBD1. Germline trimming cut 5 bases from V and 2 bases from J; bases unmatched to any gene: 9. The CDR3 consists of 16 residues. The DNA of the CDR3 is TGTGCCAGCAGTCCAAGCCGGGACAGAGGCAATCAGCCCCAGCATTTT. Protein: CASSPSRDRGNQPQHF.

This clonotype was detected a few times. The rearrangement uses TRBV18 and TRBJ1-1; 9 positions agree with TRBD1. This CDR3 has 13 residues. With V trimmed by 7 bases and J by 6 bases, 6 bases remained unmatched. Germline lookup yields CDR1 KGHSH and CDR2 LQKENI. Written as DNA, the CDR3 is TGTGCCAGCTTAGGGACAGGGAATTCTGAAGCTTTCTTT. As protein: CASLGTGNSEAFF. Full variable domain (rest looked up from reference TRBV18 and TRBJ1-1): NAGVMQNPRHLVRRRGQEARLRCSPMKGHSHVYWYRQLPEEGLKFMVYLQKENIIDESGMPKERFSAEFPKEGPSILRIQQVVRGDSAAYFCASLGTGNSEAFFGQGTRLTVV.

This clonotype was observed at least ten times. The gene calls are TRBV6-1 and TRBJ1-5; D is undetermined. Trimming left V 5 bases short and J 2 bases short, with 13 bases between. The CDR3 contains 15 residues. Germline CDR1 reads MNHNS; CDR2 reads SASEGT. For the CDR3, the DNA is TGTGCCAGCAGTCGGACGAAATGGGGCAATCAGCCCCAGCATTTT. Translation gives CASSRTKWGNQPQHF.

This chain joins TRBV20-1 and TRBJ2-7; the D gene is possibly TRBD1 (6 bases). Trimming cost V 6 bases and J 1 base, with 13 bases left between them. The CDR3 is 13 residues long. From germline, CDR1 is DFQATT and CDR2 SNEGSKA (reference sequence). Here the CDR3 DNA reads TGCAGTGCAGGGACACTAACTTCCTACGAGCAGTACTTC. It specifies CSAGTLTSYEQYF.

The V gene is TRBV5-1, the J gene TRBJ1-2; 7 bases are shared with TRBD1. CDR1 is SGHRS and CDR2 is YFSETQ in the germline V gene. V dropped 2 bases and J dropped 8; count of bases not matched to a gene: 6. The CDR3 runs 13 residues. CDR3 coding DNA: TGCGCCAGCAGCTTCGACAGGGCAGAGGGCTACACCTTC. As protein: CASSFDRAEGYTF.

Only a few counts were recorded for this clonotype. V gene TRBV6-1 combines with J gene TRBJ2-1; D not certain. Trimming cost V 7 bases and J 7 bases, with 11 bases left between them. The CDR3 length is 12 residues. Per germline, CDR1 MNHNS and CDR2 SASEGT. CDR3 coding DNA: TGTGCCAGCATGAGAGTTGCAAATGAGCAGTTCTTC. It codes for CASMRVANEQFF.

The chain uses TRBV2 and TRBJ2-7; D gene unclear. The CDR3 is 12 amino acids. Germline V gives CDR1 SNHLY, CDR2 FYNNEI. The V and J ends lost 3 bases and 6 bases respectively, with 9 bases between them. CDR3 sequence (DNA): TGTGCCAGCAGTGAGTTTGCGAGCGAGCAGTACTTC. Translation: CASSEFASEQYF.

There are many counts of this clonotype. This chain joins TRBV7-2 and TRBJ2-1, with 8 nucleotides matching TRBD2. Germline CDR1 SGHTA, CDR2 FQGNSA. The CDR3 consists of 15 residues. The ends lost 6 bases at V and 9 bases at J; junction bases unmatched: 13. The CDR3 spells CASSHGTRPYGEQFF. The DNA for the CDR3 is TGTGCCAGCAGTCATGGGACTAGACCCTACGGTGAGCAGTTCTTC.

This chain connects TRBV20-1 to TRBJ1-2; no definite D call. Germline CDR1 is DFQATT and CDR2 is SNEGSKA (reference sequence). The CDR3 has 14 residues. The ends were cut back, 6 bases at V and 8 bases at J, with 22 bases in the middle. The CDR3 region is CSAPSSSASTGYTF. The CDR3 nucleotides read TGCAGTGCCCCTTCTTCCTCTGCCTCGACCGGCTACACCTTC.

There are a few counts of this clonotype. The CDR3 coding sequence is TGTGCCATCAGTGGACAGGGCGGCGGTGAGCAGTTCTTC. Its translation: CAISGQGGGEQFF. V usage is TRBV10-3 and J usage is TRBJ2-1; 7 bases line up with TRBD1. This CDR3 has 13 amino acids. Trimming at V came to 4 bases and at J to 9 bases, leaving 6 bases not matched to a gene. CDR1 ENHRY and CDR2 SYGVKD come from the germline V gene.

This clonotype was counted many times. The chain couples TRBV11-2 to TRBJ2-2; maybe TRBD1 (6 bases). V was shortened by 6 bases and J by 1 base, with 12 bases between the two germline ends. The CDR3 has 15 amino acids. Germline values: CDR1 SGHAT, CDR2 FQNNGV. The chain's CDR3 is CASRLGAMNTGELFF. The CDR3 region has the DNA TGTGCCAGCAGGCTGGGGGCAATGAACACCGGGGAGCTGTTTTTT.

This clonotype has more than one count but fewer than ten. The chain uses TRBV2 and TRBJ2-3; D is undetermined. The CDR3 loop spans 14 amino acids. The V end was cut by 4 bases, the J end by 1 base, with 9 bases between. CDR1 SNHLY and CDR2 FYNNEI come from the germline V gene. CDR3 nucleotides: TGTGCCAGCAGTGGGGTTGGTGGCACAGATACGCAGTATTTT. Translated, it gives CASSGVGGTDTQYF. Combining the CDR3 with reference TRBV2 and TRBJ2-3 gives the whole variable domain EPEVTQTPSHQVTQMGQEVILRCVPISNHLYFYWYRQILGQKVEFLVSFYNNEISEKSEIFDDQFSVERPDGSNFTLKIRSTKLEDSAMYFCASSGVGGTDTQYFGPGTRLTVL.

This clonotype was seen more than once but under ten times. The J gene is TRBJ2-7, the V gene TRBV6-5; a possible D gene is TRBD2 (6 bases). The CDR3 is made up of 14 amino acids. With 0 bases removed from V and 6 bases from J, the gap between germline ends came to 12 bases. Looked up from germline, CDR1 is MNHEY and CDR2 is SVGAGI. The CDR3 loop reads CASSYSGRRVEQYF. The CDR3 DNA reads as TGTGCCAGCAGTTACTCGGGTCGGAGGGTCGAGCAGTACTTC.

As DNA, the CDR3 is TGTGCCAGCAGCATCGGGACTAGCGGAGCCTACGAGCAGTACTTC. It is translated as CASSIGTSGAYEQYF. The V call is TRBV7-9, the J call TRBJ2-7; 11 nucleotides agree with TRBD2. The germline CDR1 and CDR2 sequences are SEHNR and FQNEAQ (reference sequence). Trimming took 5 bases from V and 2 from J; bases not matched to a gene: 5. The CDR3 runs 15 residues. The full variable domain, in which reference TRBV7-9 and TRBJ2-7 provide the parts outside the CDR3, is DTGVSQNPRHKITKRGQNVTFRCDPISEHNRLYWYRQTLGQGPEFLTYFQNEAQLEKSRLLSDRFSAERPKGSFSTLEIQRTEQGDSAMYLCASSIGTSGAYEQYFGPGTRLTVT.

The chain uses TRBV6-2 or TRBV6-3 and TRBJ2-2, with D unresolved. This CDR3 is built from 12 residues. The germline gives CDR1 MNHEY, CDR2 SVGEGT. The V gene lost 8 bases and the J gene lost 4 bases, with 8 bases spanning the gap. The CDR3 sequence: CASQMGTGELFF. CDR3 nucleotides: TGTGCCAGCCAAATGGGCACCGGGGAGCTGTTTTTT.

This clonotype was picked up many times. This chain links TRBV11-2 with TRBJ2-7; no firm D call. Trimming took off 3 bases at V and 5 bases at J, with 11 bases between the two ends. Germline CDR1 SGHAT, CDR2 FQNNGV. This CDR3 is 13 amino acids long. The CDR3 loop reads CASSFGSIDEQYF. In DNA form, the CDR3 reads TGTGCCAGCAGCTTTGGTAGTATCGACGAGCAGTACTTC.

This clonotype was observed a few times. The J gene is TRBJ1-1, the V gene TRBV7-9, with a weak D call TRBD1 (5 bases). V shed 1 base and J shed 0 bases, with 12 bases lying between them. Germline CDR1 is SEHNR and CDR2 is FQNEAQ (reference sequence). The CDR3 loop spans 16 amino acids. The CDR3 coding sequence is TGTGCCAGCAGCTTAGTGTTCGGGACGGTGAACACTGAAGCTTTCTTT. Its translation: CASSLVFGTVNTEAFF.

This clonotype was recorded a few times. The chain employs TRBV12-3 or TRBV12-4 and TRBJ2-2; D is uncertain. This CDR3 contains 13 residues. The germline V and J ends were trimmed by 6 bases and 7 bases, with 12 bases remaining between them. The CDR3, as DNA: TGTGCCAGCAGCTCCTCGCGGATCGGGGAGCTGTTTTTT. This sequence encodes CASSSSRIGELFF.

This clonotype has a handful of counts. The V gene is TRBV7-2, the J gene TRBJ1-5; D is uncertain. Germline V gives CDR1 SGHTA, CDR2 FQGNSA. The V end was cut by 0 bases, the J end by 7 bases, with 10 bases between. CDR3 size: 14 residues. The chain's CDR3 is CASSLALGYQPQHF. DNA for the CDR3: TGTGCCAGCAGCTTAGCGTTAGGGTACCAGCCCCAGCATTTT.

The rearrangement links TRBV29-1 to TRBJ1-1, with D hard to call. The CDR3 totals 13 residues. V shed 0 bases and J shed 0 bases, with 5 bases lying between them. Germline V gene data show CDR1 as SQVTM and CDR2 as ANQGSEA. The CDR3 coding sequence is TGCAGCGTTGAAGATCAGCTGAACACTGAAGCTTTCTTT. Encoded protein: CSVEDQLNTEAFF.

This clonotype was detected a few times. The chain is built from TRBV29-1 and TRBJ1-1; the match to TRBD1 covers 11 bases. The CDR3 sequence is 15 residues long. After removal of 7 bases from V and 5 bases from J, the junction contained 12 bases not matched to a gene. Germline lookup yields CDR1 SQVTM and CDR2 ANQGSEA. The CDR3 DNA sequence: TGCAGCGGGGCCGGGACAGGGGGTGAAATGACTGAAGCTTTCTTT. Its translation: CSGAGTGGEMTEAFF.

This clonotype was recorded a few times. CDR3: CASTHRSQETQYF. The CDR3 bases are TGCGCCAGCACCCACAGGAGCCAAGAGACCCAGTACTTC. The genes are TRBV5-1 and TRBJ2-5; D is perhaps TRBD1 (5 bases). This CDR3 is 13 amino acids long. The V end lost 6 bases, the J end lost 1 base, and 10 bases lay between the germline ends. CDR1 SGHRS and CDR2 YFSETQ come from the germline V gene.

V and J are TRBV20-1 and TRBJ2-1; D remains unclear. Trimming took off 5 bases at V and 6 bases at J, with 11 bases between the two ends. The germline V gene has CDR1 DFQATT and CDR2 SNEGSKA (reference sequence). This CDR3 is 12 amino acids long. CDR3 DNA: TGCAGTGCTCCTCGTCAATCCAATGAGCAGTTCTTC. Its translation: CSAPRQSNEQFF.

This clonotype was observed many times. The chain links TRBV5-8 to TRBJ1-6; the D is unclear. Germline CDR1 and CDR2: SGHTS and YDEGEE. CDR3 size: 14 residues. Between the trimmed V and J ends, which lost 6 bases and 9 bases, there was a span of 16 bases. CDR3 amino acids: CASKQLGGVSPLHF. For the CDR3, the DNA is TGTGCCAGCAAGCAGCTTGGTGGGGTTTCACCCCTCCACTTT.

This clonotype was picked up a small number of times. The rearrangement uses TRBV9 and TRBJ1-1; the D is unclear. The CDR3 contains 14 residues. Germline CDR1 reads SGDLS; CDR2 reads YYNGEE. V lost 3 bases, J lost 5 bases, and 14 bases lay in between. The CDR3 sequence: CASSAFQGRTEAFF. DNA for the CDR3: TGTGCCAGCAGCGCCTTTCAAGGGAGAACTGAAGCTTTCTTT.

This clonotype has just a few counts. The chain carries TRBV6-1 and TRBJ2-5, with 8 bases that match TRBD1. The CDR3 runs 14 residues. Trimming at V came to 5 bases and at J to 5 bases, leaving 7 bases not matched to a gene. Germline values: CDR1 MNHNS, CDR2 SASEGT. CDR3 nucleotides: TGTGCCAGCAGTCCGACAGGGGTTTCGGAGACCCAGTACTTC. This encodes CASSPTGVSETQYF.

This clonotype was seen many times. The chain links TRBV28 to TRBJ2-2; D unresolved. Looked up from germline, CDR1 is MDHEN and CDR2 is SYDVKM. Trimming stripped 2 bases from V and 1 base from J, with 5 bases between. CDR3 length equals 14 residues. CDR3 amino acids: CASSLSVNTGELFF. In nucleotides, the CDR3 is TGTGCCAGCAGTTTAAGCGTGAACACCGGGGAGCTGTTTTTT.